A single sample is the source of the 16 T cell receptor beta chains below, sequenced in a study of blood T cell repertoires in COVID-19. TCRdb's copy holds only in-frame clones and misses some; the assay was immunoSEQ multiplex PCR. The sample comprises 160,000 or so clones, around 92% of which are singletons, and approximately 3% rests with the top ten. The source material was peripheral blood. The origin of the receptors is a man aged 55-75 years with acute or convalescent COVID-19.

This chain joins TRBV6-5 and TRBJ1-6, with TRBD1 matching over 12 bases. The V gene end was trimmed by 8 bases and the J gene end by 10 bases; junction bases not matched to a gene: 0. CDR3 length equals 12 residues. In germline, CDR1 is MNHEY, CDR2 SVGAGI. The CDR3 spells CASGTGGSPLHF. The CDR3 coding sequence is TGTGCCAGCGGGACAGGGGGCTCACCCCTCCACTTT.

V gene TRBV2 combines with J gene TRBJ1-6; 10 bases are a match to TRBD1. CDR1 SNHLY and CDR2 FYNNEI come from the germline V gene. This CDR3 has 13 amino acids. The V gene end was trimmed by 8 bases and the J gene end by 8 bases; junction bases not matched to a gene: 3. In DNA, the CDR3 is TGTGCCAGCTGGACAGGGGGAGATTCACCCCTCCACTTT. Its protein product is CASWTGGDSPLHF. The entire variable domain, with the rest obtained from reference TRBV2 and TRBJ1-6, is as follows: EPEVTQTPSHQVTQMGQEVILRCVPISNHLYFYWYRQILGQKVEFLVSFYNNEISEKSEIFDDQFSVERPDGSNFTLKIRSTKLEDSAMYFCASWTGGDSPLHFGNGTRLTVT.

V usage is TRBV30 and J usage is TRBJ1-2; 8 bases match TRBD1. Germline lookup yields CDR1 GTSNPN and CDR2 SVGIG (reference sequence). The CDR3 spans 13 residues. J gave up 4 bases and V 1 base, and 2 bases lay outside the gene matches. CDR3: CAWSAQGGYGYTF. The CDR3 DNA sequence: TGTGCCTGGAGTGCACAGGGGGGCTATGGCTACACCTTC.

This clone has only a few counts. This rearrangement joins TRBV6-5 to TRBJ1-5; no clear D gene. Between the trimmed V and J ends, which lost 4 bases and 7 bases, there was a span of 14 bases. This CDR3 region has 14 residues. Germline values: CDR1 MNHEY, CDR2 SVGAGI. The CDR3, as DNA: TGTGCCAGCAGTTGGGTCGGGGTAGGACAGCCCCAGCATTTT. Translation gives CASSWVGVGQPQHF.

This clone was detected once. The chain uses TRBV7-8 and TRBJ1-3; TRBD1 is a possible D gene (6 bases). The V gene's germline CDR1 is SGHVS and CDR2 FQNEAQ. V was cut by 5 bases and J by 1 base, with 12 bases left in between. This CDR3 spans 15 amino acids. The CDR3 here is CASSRDRKSGNTIYF. CDR3 nucleotide sequence: TGTGCCAGCAGCCGAGACAGGAAATCTGGAAACACCATATATTTT. The full variable domain, rest sourced from reference TRBV7-8 and TRBJ1-3, is GAGVSQSPRYKVAKRGQDVALRCDPISGHVSLFWYQQALGQGPEFLTYFQNEAQLDKSGLPSDRFFAERPEGSVSTLKIQRTQQEDSAVYLCASSRDRKSGNTIYFGEGSWLTVV.

Here the CDR3 DNA reads TGTGCCTGGAGTAAAGGGGAGGGTCAGCCCCAGCATTTT. It specifies CAWSKGEGQPQHF. The chain joins TRBV30 to TRBJ1-5, with D perhaps TRBD1 (5 bases). V was clipped by 2 bases and J by 6 bases, with 11 bases between them. This CDR3 contains 13 residues. In germline, CDR1 is GTSNPN, CDR2 SVGIG (reference sequence).

The chain carries TRBV7-9 and TRBJ2-7, with D maybe TRBD1 (6 bases). CDR3 length: 13 residues. Trimming shortened V by 5 bases and J by 6 bases, and 14 bases separated the two germline ends. Germline V gene lookup returns CDR1 SEHNR and CDR2 FQNEAQ (reference sequence). This CDR3 is CASSQQGVGEQYF. The CDR3 nucleotides are TGTGCCAGCAGCCAACAGGGCGTCGGCGAGCAGTACTTC. Drawing the rest from reference TRBV7-9 and TRBJ2-7, the complete variable domain is DTGVSQNPRHKITKRGQNVTFRCDPISEHNRLYWYRQTLGQGPEFLTYFQNEAQLEKSRLLSDRFSAERPKGSFSTLEIQRTEQGDSAMYLCASSQQGVGEQYFGPGTRLTVT.

This chain connects TRBV4-3 to TRBJ2-7, with D perhaps matching TRBD1 (6 bases). CDR1 and CDR2 (germline): LGHNA, YSLEER. The CDR3 runs to 14 residues. V lost 3 bases, J lost 6 bases, and 15 bases lay in between. In DNA form, the CDR3 reads TGCGCCAGCAGCCACACCCGGGACATCGTCGAGCAGTACTTC. It translates to CASSHTRDIVEQYF.

This clone was detected only once. The rearrangement links TRBV27 to TRBJ2-7, with TRBD1 matching over 8 bases. This CDR3 has 17 residues. Germline V lookup: CDR1 MNHEY, CDR2 SMNVEV (reference sequence). After removal of 6 bases from V and 6 bases from J, the junction contained 19 bases not matched to a gene. This chain's CDR3 is CASSPLPQGAAGFEQYF. As DNA, the CDR3 is TGTGCCAGCAGCCCACTTCCCCAGGGGGCGGCTGGTTTCGAGCAGTACTTC.

The chain uses TRBV30 and TRBJ1-4; 8 bases align to TRBD1. Germline-derived CDR1 and CDR2 are GTSNPN and SVGIG (reference sequence). V lost 1 base and J lost 4; bases outside the gene matches: 8. This CDR3 region has 16 residues. The CDR3 DNA reads TGTGCCTGGAGTGCCCCAAACAGGGGGTATAATGAAAAACTGTTTTTT. The encoded protein is CAWSAPNRGYNEKLFF.

This chain joins TRBV29-1 and TRBJ2-7, with a tentative D call TRBD1 (7 bases). The V end lost 4 bases, the J end lost 2 bases, and 15 bases lay between the germline ends. Germline assignment: CDR1 SQVTM and CDR2 ANQGSEA. The CDR3 is 14 amino acids. For the CDR3, the DNA is TGCAGCGTTGGGGGGGACAGCTCAACCTACGAGCAGTACTTC. This codes for CSVGGDSSTYEQYF.

The chain recombines TRBV6-1 with TRBJ2-7; D is unclear. The CDR3 is 12 amino acids. Trimming left V 3 bases short and J 7 bases short, with 10 bases between. Germline loops: CDR1 MNHNS, CDR2 SASEGT. Here the CDR3 reads CASSESSREQYF. CDR3 coding DNA: TGTGCCAGCAGTGAGTCTTCCCGGGAGCAGTACTTC.

As concerns this clone: The sample holds other DNA sequences that translate to the same CDR3. The chain links TRBV6-6 to TRBJ1-3; D might be TRBD1 (5 bases). The germline gives CDR1 MNHNY, CDR2 SVGAGI (reference sequence). The V end lost 5 bases, the J end lost 0 bases, and 11 bases lay between the germline ends. The CDR3 is 15 amino acids. The DNA for the CDR3 is TGTGCCAGCAGTCCTCAGGGATTCTCTGGAAACACCATATATTTT. Translating it yields CASSPQGFSGNTIYF.

This clone was observed a few times. V is TRBV18 and J is TRBJ1-1; D is possibly TRBD1 (6 bases). The CDR3 is made up of 13 amino acids. Looked up from germline, CDR1 is KGHSH and CDR2 is LQKENI. Trimming took off 8 bases at V and 1 base at J, with 11 bases between the two ends. The CDR3 protein is CASRQATNTEAFF. Written as DNA, the CDR3 is TGTGCCAGCCGACAGGCTACGAACACTGAAGCTTTCTTT.

The chain combines TRBV4-1 with TRBJ1-1; 10 bases are a match to TRBD1. The CDR3 covers 16 residues. Germline V gene lookup returns CDR1 MGHRA and CDR2 YSYEKL. V dropped 1 base and J dropped 2; count of bases not matched to a gene: 4. The CDR3 region has the DNA TGCGCCAGCAGCCAAGCGACGACAGGGGGCAACACTGAAGCTTTCTTT. Translating gives CASSQATTGGNTEAFF.

This chain connects TRBV19 to TRBJ1-2; a possible D gene is TRBD1 (6 bases). The V end was cut by 5 bases, the J end by 7 bases, with 23 bases between. The CDR3 sequence is 16 residues long. Germline loops: CDR1 LNHDA, CDR2 SQIVND (reference sequence). CDR3 sequence (DNA): TGTGCCAGTAGTCTCGCGGGGGCGCAGGTCGGCCTTGGCTACACCTTC. The encoded protein is CASSLAGAQVGLGYTF.